These 20 T cell receptor beta chains share one sample of origin, sequenced in a study of blood T cell repertoires in COVID-19. Repertoires were generated with immunoSEQ multiplex PCR, while TCRdb's copy carries only in-frame clones and drops some. Here the sample spans about 200,000 clones, about nine tenths being singletons. The sample comprised peripheral blood. All receptors derive from a woman between 50 and 59 years old with acute or convalescent COVID-19.

This rearrangement joins TRBV7-8 to TRBJ1-3; unclear D gene. The CDR3 contains 17 residues. The germline V gene encodes CDR1 SGHVS and CDR2 FQNEAQ. V was trimmed by 1 base and J by 0 bases, leaving 13 bases between them. CDR3 in DNA: TGTGCCAGCAGCTTAGACGGTCGTGTACTCTCTGGAAACACCATATATTTT. As protein: CASSLDGRVLSGNTIYF.

This chain connects TRBV30 to TRBJ2-7, with TRBD1 as a possible D gene (6 bases). Germline V lookup: CDR1 GTSNPN, CDR2 SVGIG (reference sequence). Trimming left V 4 bases short and J 3 bases short, with 10 bases between. The CDR3 covers 12 residues. The DNA of the CDR3 is TGTGCCTGGACTTCACAGGGCTACGAGCAGTACTTC. Its protein product is CAWTSQGYEQYF.

In DNA, the CDR3 is TGCGCCAGCAGCTTGCTACTTCAAGAGACCCAGTACTTC. It translates to CASSLLLQETQYF. This chain links TRBV5-1 with TRBJ2-5; D not certain. The CDR3 totals 13 residues. V was cut by 1 base and J by 2 bases, with 6 bases left in between. Germline V gene sequence: CDR1 SGHRS, CDR2 YFSETQ.

The rearrangement joins TRBV6-5 to TRBJ1-1; D perhaps matches TRBD1 (6 bases). This CDR3 has 16 residues. Trimming left V 4 bases short and J 2 bases short, with 17 bases between. CDR1 and CDR2 from the germline V gene are MNHEY and SVGAGI. The CDR3 region has the DNA TGTGCCAGCAGTTTCGTAATTGGACAGCTAAACACTGAAGCTTTCTTT. The encoded protein is CASSFVIGQLNTEAFF.

The chain joins TRBV18 to TRBJ2-4; D might be TRBD2 (5 bases). The V end lost 8 bases, the J end lost 0 bases, and 11 bases lay between the germline ends. The germline CDR1 and CDR2 sequences are KGHSH and LQKENI. The CDR3 has 14 residues. DNA for the CDR3: TGTGCCAGCGCGCGGGCACTAGCCAAAAACATTCAGTACTTC. The encoded protein is CASARALAKNIQYF. Full variable domain (outside the CDR3, taken from reference TRBV18 and TRBJ2-4): NAGVMQNPRHLVRRRGQEARLRCSPMKGHSHVYWYRQLPEEGLKFMVYLQKENIIDESGMPKERFSAEFPKEGPSILRIQQVVRGDSAAYFCASARALAKNIQYFGAGTRLSVL.

This chain links TRBV3-1 (or the pseudogene TRBV3-2) with TRBJ1-1, with 9 bases identical to TRBD1. The CDR3 is 15 residues long. With 6 bases clipped from V and 14 bases from J, the junction kept 19 bases outside the gene matches. Germline V CDR1 and CDR2: LGHDT, YNNKEL (reference sequence). The CDR3 nucleotides are TGTGCCAGCAGACCTAGTGGGACAGGGACGTTTGAGAGGTTCTTT. Amino acid sequence: CASRPSGTGTFERFF.

This chain connects TRBV29-1 to TRBJ1-1; D is unresolved. V lost 0 bases, J lost 8 bases, and 13 bases lay in between. The germline V gene has CDR1 SQVTM and CDR2 ANQGSEA. The CDR3 has 13 amino acids. The CDR3 protein is CSVEDLRGIEAFF. CDR3 sequence (DNA): TGCAGCGTTGAAGATCTACGAGGGATAGAAGCTTTCTTT.

The chain combines TRBV5-4 with TRBJ1-1; maybe TRBD1 (6 bases). Germline V gene data show CDR1 as SGHNT and CDR2 as YYREEE (reference sequence). Trimming removed 2 bases from V and 5 bases from J, with 16 bases in between. The CDR3 has 15 amino acids. The CDR3 protein is CASSLRGGAGTEAFF. The CDR3 bases are TGTGCCAGCAGCTTAAGAGGGGGGGCCGGAACTGAAGCTTTCTTT.

The rearrangement joins TRBV18 to TRBJ1-6; perhaps TRBD1 as D (6 bases). This CDR3 is 15 amino acids long. Trimming shortened V by 6 bases and J by 9 bases, and 18 bases separated the two germline ends. From germline, CDR1 is KGHSH and CDR2 LQKENI. The CDR3 DNA follows: TGTGCCAGCTCCCAACAGGGCGAGCCGGGTTCACCCCTCCACTTT. Encoded protein: CASSQQGEPGSPLHF. The full variable domain, rest sourced from reference TRBV18 and TRBJ1-6, is NAGVMQNPRHLVRRRGQEARLRCSPMKGHSHVYWYRQLPEEGLKFMVYLQKENIIDESGMPKERFSAEFPKEGPSILRIQQVVRGDSAAYFCASSQQGEPGSPLHFGNGTRLTVT.

In DNA form, the CDR3 reads TGTGCCAGCAGTGAGGACAGGGGAGCAGATACGCAGTATTTT. This translates into CASSEDRGADTQYF. V gene TRBV2 combines with J gene TRBJ2-3, with 9 bases lining up with TRBD1. J was trimmed by 4 bases and V by 3 bases; bases with no gene match: 2. Germline values: CDR1 SNHLY, CDR2 FYNNEI. This CDR3 has 14 amino acids.

The chain carries TRBV6-5 and TRBJ1-3, with D uncertain. The CDR3 totals 15 residues. The V end lost 2 bases, the J end lost 0 bases, and 8 bases lay between the germline ends. Looked up from germline, CDR1 is MNHEY and CDR2 is SVGAGI. In DNA form, the CDR3 reads TGTGCCAGCAGTTACACAGAGAACTCTGGAAACACCATATATTTT. Protein sequence: CASSYTENSGNTIYF.

The V call is TRBV6-1, the J call TRBJ1-5, with D possibly being TRBD1 (5 bases). CDR3 size: 17 residues. From germline, CDR1 is MNHNS and CDR2 SASEGT. Between the trimmed V and J ends, which lost 3 bases and 0 bases, there was a span of 15 bases. In DNA, the CDR3 is TGTGCCAGCAGTGACCTGACAGCCGCCTATAGCAATCAGCCCCAGCATTTT. Protein sequence: CASSDLTAAYSNQPQHF.

This clone showed up just a few times. The chain has TRBV6-2 or TRBV6-3 and TRBJ1-1, with 7 bases that match TRBD1. CDR1 and CDR2 (germline): MNHEY, SVGEGT. Trimming cost V 2 bases and J 3 bases; bases outside gene matches: 0. The CDR3 is made up of 13 amino acids. CDR3 bases: TGTGCCAGCAGTTACACAGGGGACACTGAAGCTTTCTTT. Amino acid sequence: CASSYTGDTEAFF.

Only a few counts were recorded for this clone. The CDR3: CASSQGTGTGYTF. CDR3 DNA sequence: TGTGCCAGCAGCCAAGGGACAGGGACAGGCTACACCTTC. V usage is TRBV5-4 and J usage is TRBJ1-2, with TRBD1 identical over 9 bases. The CDR3 runs 13 residues. In germline, CDR1 is SGHNT, CDR2 YYREEE (reference sequence). J lost 8 bases, V lost 4 bases, and 6 bases had no gene match.

The CDR3 sequence is CASSLGPERVNTEAFF. The CDR3 DNA follows: TGCGCCAGCAGCTTGGGACCAGAGAGGGTAAACACTGAAGCTTTCTTT. The rearrangement links TRBV5-1 to TRBJ1-1; D is undetermined. Per germline, CDR1 SGHRS and CDR2 YFSETQ. The germline V and J ends were trimmed by 0 bases and 2 bases, with 14 bases remaining between them. The CDR3 totals 16 residues.

The CDR3 DNA reads TGTGCCAGCAGCTCAAGGGACAGGGCCCCTTTGAACACCGGGGAGCTGTTTTTT. This gives the protein CASSSRDRAPLNTGELFF. V gene TRBV7-9 combines with J gene TRBJ2-2; 9 bases match TRBD1. Per the germline V gene, CDR1 is SEHNR and CDR2 is FQNEAQ (reference sequence). The CDR3 is made up of 18 amino acids. The V and J ends lost 4 bases and 1 base, in that order; junction bases with no gene match: 10. Variable domain in full (rest from reference TRBV7-9 and TRBJ2-2): DTGVSQNPRHKITKRGQNVTFRCDPISEHNRLYWYRQTLGQGPEFLTYFQNEAQLEKSRLLSDRFSAERPKGSFSTLEIQRTEQGDSAMYLCASSSRDRAPLNTGELFFGEGSRLTVL.

V usage is TRBV18 and J usage is TRBJ2-5; 10 positions agree with TRBD2. Germline V gene sequence: CDR1 KGHSH, CDR2 LQKENI. This CDR3 is 15 amino acids long. V gave up 0 bases and J gave up 5 bases; unmatched junction bases: 3. CDR3 sequence: CASSPPGLASETQYF. The CDR3 DNA sequence: TGTGCCAGCTCACCACCGGGACTAGCGTCGGAGACCCAGTACTTC.

The V gene is TRBV19, the J gene TRBJ1-2; 9 bases are shared with TRBD1. V was clipped by 7 bases and J by 6 bases; unmatched bases: 6. The CDR3 spans 13 residues. Germline V CDR1 and CDR2: LNHDA, SQIVND (reference sequence). CDR3 region: CASTATGGNGYTF. The CDR3 DNA reads as TGTGCCAGTACCGCGACAGGGGGAAATGGCTACACCTTC. Full variable domain (remainder filled in from reference TRBV19 and TRBJ1-2): DGGITQSPKYLFRKEGQNVTLSCEQNLNHDAMYWYRQDPGQGLRLIYYSQIVNDFQKGDIAEGYSVSREKKESFPLTVTSAQKNPTAFYLCASTATGGNGYTFGSGTRLTVV.

The CDR3 DNA reads TGCGCCAGCAGCCCCACCGCGGGACTTACCACAGATACGCAGTATTTT. As protein: CASSPTAGLTTDTQYF. The chain uses TRBV5-1 and TRBJ2-3, with D perhaps matching TRBD2 (6 bases). Germline V CDR1 and CDR2: SGHRS, YFSETQ. V lost 4 bases, J lost 2 bases, and 17 bases lay in between. CDR3 length: 16 amino acids.

The rearrangement joins TRBV21-1 to TRBJ2-1; the table's D call, TRBD1, was not checked against the DNA. TRBV21-1 is a listed pseudogene. This CDR3 has 18 residues. CDR3 DNA sequence: TGTGCCAGCAGCAACTTGGACAGGGGGAGGACCCCCTACAATGAGCAGTTCTTC. It translates to CASSNLDRGRTPYNEQFF.